The present entry profiles one T cell receptor beta chain with its context. Its antigen is unidentified. This entry comes from a study of Ad26.COV2.S vaccination and SARS-CoV-2 variants. Across the whole study: Participant was drawn from the COV1001 Ad26.COV2.S trial arm. Ad26.COV2.S given intramuscularly, once or twice 56 days apart.

The data were produced by immunoSEQ multiplex PCR, yet TCRdb's version contains in-frame clones alone and is incomplete. The repertoire holds 300,000 to 400,000 clones, with around nine tenths as singletons. Study outcomes and limitations: Post-vaccination breadth of spike-specific CD8+ and CD4+ T cell responses was reportedly substantial.

CDR1 GTSNPN and CDR2 SVGIG come from the germline V gene (reference sequence). The ends were cut back, 0 bases at V and 3 bases at J, with 9 bases in the middle. The CDR3 is made up of 13 amino acids. Treatment noted: over 15 received Ad26.COV2.S at low or high dose, single or two shots; roughly five received placebo; per-sample allocation not given. Sampling happened 63 days after the first vaccine or placebo injection. Whoever gave the sample was an adult aged 18-55 years in Boston. The starting material was peripheral blood, obtained in a trial of Ad26.COV2.S vaccine versus placebo. V usage is TRBV30 and J usage is TRBJ2-7; D call uncertain. The clonotype comes from a person aged 18-65 years who received the Ad26.COV2.S COVID-19 vaccine or a placebo. CDR3 bases: TGTGCCTGGAGTGTTAACACCTACTACGAGCAGTACTTC. Translated: CAWSVNTYYEQYF.